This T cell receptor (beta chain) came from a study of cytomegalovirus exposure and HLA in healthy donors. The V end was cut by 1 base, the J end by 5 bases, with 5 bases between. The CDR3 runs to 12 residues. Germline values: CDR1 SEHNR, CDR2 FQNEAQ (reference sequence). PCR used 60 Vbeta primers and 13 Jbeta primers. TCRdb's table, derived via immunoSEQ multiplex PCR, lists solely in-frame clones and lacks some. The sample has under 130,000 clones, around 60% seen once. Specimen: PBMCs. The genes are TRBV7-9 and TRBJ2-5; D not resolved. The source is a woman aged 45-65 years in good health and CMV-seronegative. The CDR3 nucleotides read TGTGCCAGCAGCTTAGTCTCGGAGACCCAGTACTTC. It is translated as CASSLVSETQYF.